The entry that follows covers one TCR beta chain sequence. The antigen is not known. The data derive from a study of beta chain features in type 1 diabetes. Across the study: Sorted cells examined across all samples numbered around 99,000,000. Findings and limits, study-wide: Reduced insertions and increased deletions marked VDJ junctions in type 1 diabetes patients. Among all four CD4+ subsets, Type 1 diabetes patients had TCRB CDR3s that were moderately but significantly shorter.

One heparinised blood draw averaging roughly 120 mL was given by each donor. Post-sort purity exceeded 98% for all sorted populations. Germline lookup yields CDR1 LGHNT and CDR2 FRNRAP. The CDR3 runs 13 residues. Trimming took 4 bases from V and 13 from J, leaving 16 bases between them. All of the isolated RNA was reverse transcribed, so expressed TCRB transcripts were sequenced. The method was immunoSEQ multiplex PCR; TCRdb's version includes in-frame clones alone and lacks a portion of them. The sample includes 600,000 to 700,000 clones, approximately 13% of them seen just once. This sequence joins TRBV12-5 and TRBJ2-2; either TRBD1 or TRBD2 may fit D (5 bases each). This clonotype was sampled from a man aged 25-45 years with type 1 diabetes. Sequenced input: naive CD4+ T cells from blood. The CDR3 DNA follows: TGTGCTAGTGGTTCGCCCAGTGTGAGGGGGCTGTTTTTT. It is translated as CASGSPSVRGLFF.